This T cell receptor beta chain was obtained from a study of low-dose radiotherapy and immunotherapy resistance in tumors. This CDR3 region has 16 residues. Priming of first-strand cDNA relied on TRAV- and TRBV-specific primers (covering alpha and beta chains). The TCRs were subjected to amplification over around 19 PCR cycles employing a constant-region primer in conjunction with a V-primer adapter. TCRdb ran MiXCR on the reads and lists one entry per CDR3 protein. The data show tens of thousands of distinct CDR3 sequences, less than 20% seen once. The time point was: after trial treatment. Specified treatment: LDRT plus nivolumab, ipilimumab, low-dose cyclophosphamide and aspirin (RACIN trial). This clonotype appeared many times.

Sequencing used PBMCs, obtained after low-dose radiotherapy plus immunotherapy. The V gene is TRBV21-1, the J gene TRBJ2-7; TRBD1 is the table's D call, not checked against the DNA. TRBV21-1 is termed a pseudogene. This TCR came from a male donor with prostate cancer. The CDR3 nucleotides are TGTGCCAGCAGCAGGGGACAGGGAAAAAGAACCTACGAGCAGTACTTC. Translating gives CASSRGQGKRTYEQYF.